This T cell receptor beta chain was found in a study of immune evolution from preneoplasia to lung adenocarcinoma. Study results and caveats: Top clone frequencies peaked in normal lung, apparently declining through invasive adenocarcinoma.

About this clone itself: Its target is not known.

Sequencing used immunoSEQ multiplex PCR; TCRdb keeps in-frame clones, though not all of them. The sample includes 10,000 or so clones, 76% of them seen just once. H&E slides confirmed each diagnosis, reviewed by two pathologists independently. This clonotype was sampled from a person between 55 and 69 years old with lung adenocarcinoma. Some clones in this sample may be carry-over from other donors' samples. Sequencing used FFPE normal lung tissue adjacent to the tumor.

CDR3 DNA: TGTGCCAGCAGTGAACGCAGGGCCCAATGGACCCAGTACTTC. It codes for CASSERRAQWTQYF. V is TRBV2 and J is TRBJ2-5; D is perhaps TRBD1 (5 bases). CDR1 SNHLY and CDR2 FYNNEI come from the germline V gene. Trimming left V 2 bases short and J 7 bases short, with 14 bases between. CDR3 length: 14 amino acids. The entire variable domain, with the rest obtained from reference TRBV2 and TRBJ2-5, is as follows: EPEVTQTPSHQVTQMGQEVILRCVPISNHLYFYWYRQILGQKVEFLVSFYNNEISEKSEIFDDQFSVERPDGSNFTLKIRSTKLEDSAMYFCASSERRAQWTQYFGPGTRLLVL.